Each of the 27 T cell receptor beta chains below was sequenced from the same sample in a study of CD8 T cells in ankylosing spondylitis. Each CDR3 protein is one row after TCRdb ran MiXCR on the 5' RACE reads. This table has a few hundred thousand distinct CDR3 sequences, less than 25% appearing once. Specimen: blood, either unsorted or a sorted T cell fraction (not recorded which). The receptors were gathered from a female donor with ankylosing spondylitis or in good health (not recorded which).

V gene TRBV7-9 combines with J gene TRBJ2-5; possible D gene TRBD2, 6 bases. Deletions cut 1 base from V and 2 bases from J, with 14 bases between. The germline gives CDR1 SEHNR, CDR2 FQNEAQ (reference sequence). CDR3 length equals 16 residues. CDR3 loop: CASSLGGSGGQETQYF. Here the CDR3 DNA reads TGTGCCAGCAGCTTAGGAGGGAGCGGAGGGCAAGAGACCCAGTACTTC.

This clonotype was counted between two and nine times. CDR3: CASSLAGLRTEAFF. Here the CDR3 DNA reads TGTGCCAGCAGCTTAGCGGGCCTTAGGACTGAAGCTTTCTTT. The V and J genes are TRBV7-2 and TRBJ1-1; D remains unclear. Germline assignment: CDR1 SGHTA and CDR2 FQGNSA. Trimming took 0 bases from V and 5 from J, leaving 10 bases between them. The CDR3 runs 14 residues.

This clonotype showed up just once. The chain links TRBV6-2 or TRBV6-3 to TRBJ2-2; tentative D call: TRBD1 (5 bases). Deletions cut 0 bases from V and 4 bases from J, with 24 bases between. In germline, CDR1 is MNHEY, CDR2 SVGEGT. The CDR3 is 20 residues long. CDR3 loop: CASSYSKGTGIDSPTGELFF. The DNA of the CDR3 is TGTGCCAGCAGTTACTCGAAAGGTACTGGTATAGACAGCCCCACCGGGGAGCTGTTTTTT.

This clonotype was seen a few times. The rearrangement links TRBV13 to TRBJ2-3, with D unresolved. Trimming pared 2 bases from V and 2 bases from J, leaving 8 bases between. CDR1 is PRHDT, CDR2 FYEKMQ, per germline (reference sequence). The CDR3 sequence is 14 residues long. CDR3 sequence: CASSLNAFTDTQYF. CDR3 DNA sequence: TGTGCCAGCAGCTTAAACGCCTTCACAGATACGCAGTATTTT.

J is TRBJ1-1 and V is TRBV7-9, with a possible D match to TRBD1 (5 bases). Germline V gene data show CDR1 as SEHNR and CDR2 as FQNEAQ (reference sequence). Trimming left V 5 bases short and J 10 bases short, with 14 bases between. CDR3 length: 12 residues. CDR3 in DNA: TGTGCCAGCAGCCCGGGGCTCCGGAGAGCTTTCTTT. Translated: CASSPGLRRAFF.

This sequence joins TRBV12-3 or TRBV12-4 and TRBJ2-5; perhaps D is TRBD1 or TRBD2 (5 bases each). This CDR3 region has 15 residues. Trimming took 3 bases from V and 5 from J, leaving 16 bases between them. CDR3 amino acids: CASSFGALGVETQYF. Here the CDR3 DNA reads TGTGCCAGCAGTTTTGGGGCGCTCGGGGTGGAGACCCAGTACTTC.

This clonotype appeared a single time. Here the CDR3 reads CSARDFGGHYSNQPQHF. CDR3 in DNA: TGCAGTGCTAGAGATTTTGGGGGCCACTATAGCAATCAGCCCCAGCATTTT. The chain is built from TRBV20-1 and TRBJ1-5; possible D gene TRBD1, 6 bases. Germline V gene data show CDR1 as DFQATT and CDR2 as SNEGSKA (reference sequence). The V and J ends lost 0 bases and 0 bases respectively, with 15 bases between them. The CDR3 is made up of 17 amino acids.

CDR3 bases: TGTGCCAGCAGTGACACTAACTATGGCTACACCTTC. This sequence encodes CASSDTNYGYTF. The gene calls are TRBV6-1 and TRBJ1-2; the D is unclear. This CDR3 region has 12 residues. Trimming stripped 3 bases from V and 0 bases from J, with 2 bases between. Per germline, CDR1 MNHNS and CDR2 SASEGT.

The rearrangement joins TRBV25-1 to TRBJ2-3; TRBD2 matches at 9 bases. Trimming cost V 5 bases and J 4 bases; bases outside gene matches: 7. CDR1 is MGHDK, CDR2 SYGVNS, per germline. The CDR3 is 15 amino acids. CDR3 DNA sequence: TGTGCCAGCAGTCTTAGCGGGAGTCAGGCAGATACGCAGTATTTT. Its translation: CASSLSGSQADTQYF. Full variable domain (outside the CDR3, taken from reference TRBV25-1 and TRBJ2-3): EADIYQTPRYLVIGTGKKITLECSQTMGHDKMYWYQQDPGMELHLIHYSYGVNSTEKGDLSSESTVSRIRTEHFPLTLESARPSHTSQYLCASSLSGSQADTQYFGPGTRLTVL.

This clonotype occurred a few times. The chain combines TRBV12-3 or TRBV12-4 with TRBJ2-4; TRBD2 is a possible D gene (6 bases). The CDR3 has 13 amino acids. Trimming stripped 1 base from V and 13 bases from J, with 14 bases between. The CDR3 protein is CASSLETGTSQYF. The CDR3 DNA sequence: TGTGCCAGCAGTTTAGAAACCGGGACTTCCCAGTACTTC.

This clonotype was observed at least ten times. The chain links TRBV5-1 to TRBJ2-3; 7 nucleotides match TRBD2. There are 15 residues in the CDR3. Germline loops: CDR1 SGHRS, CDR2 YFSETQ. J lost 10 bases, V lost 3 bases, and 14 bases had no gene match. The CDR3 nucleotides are TGCGCCAGCAGCTCCGGAAATCAACGGACTAGTGCGCAGTATTTT. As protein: CASSSGNQRTSAQYF.

The CDR3 sequence is CASSSPGLRKETQYF. The CDR3, as DNA: TGTGCCAGCAGTTCCCCGGGACTTCGAAAAGAGACCCAGTACTTC. The chain has TRBV6-2 or TRBV6-3 and TRBJ2-5, with TRBD2 as a possible D gene (6 bases). Per the germline V gene, CDR1 is MNHEY and CDR2 is SVGEGT. The CDR3 is made up of 15 amino acids. Trimming shortened V by 4 bases and J by 3 bases, and 15 bases separated the two germline ends.

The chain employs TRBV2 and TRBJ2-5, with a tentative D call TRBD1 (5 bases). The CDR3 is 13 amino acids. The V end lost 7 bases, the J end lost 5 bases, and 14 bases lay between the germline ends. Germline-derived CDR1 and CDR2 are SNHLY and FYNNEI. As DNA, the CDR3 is TGTGCCAGCACCGGAGACAGTCGCGAGACCCAGTACTTC. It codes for CASTGDSRETQYF.

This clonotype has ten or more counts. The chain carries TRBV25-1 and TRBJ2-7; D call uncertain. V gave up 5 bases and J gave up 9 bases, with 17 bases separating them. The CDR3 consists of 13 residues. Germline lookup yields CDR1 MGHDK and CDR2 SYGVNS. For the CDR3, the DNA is TGTGCCAGCAGTCCGCCGGGCAATACGAGGCAGTACTTC. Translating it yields CASSPPGNTRQYF.

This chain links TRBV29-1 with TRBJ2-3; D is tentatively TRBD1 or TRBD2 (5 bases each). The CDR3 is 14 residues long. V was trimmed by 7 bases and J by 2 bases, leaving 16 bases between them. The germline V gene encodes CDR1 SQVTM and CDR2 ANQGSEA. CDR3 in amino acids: CSAVRDHHTDTQYF. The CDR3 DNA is TGCAGCGCAGTCAGGGACCACCACACAGATACGCAGTATTTT.

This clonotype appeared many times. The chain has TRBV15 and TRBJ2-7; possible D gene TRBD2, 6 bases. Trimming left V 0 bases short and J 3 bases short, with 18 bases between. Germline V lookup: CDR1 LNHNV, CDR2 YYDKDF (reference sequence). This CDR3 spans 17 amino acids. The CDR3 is CATSRDQGGNGVYEQYF. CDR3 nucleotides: TGTGCCACCAGCAGAGATCAGGGCGGGAATGGTGTCTACGAGCAGTACTTC.

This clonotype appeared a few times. The CDR3 sequence: CSARDGVNIQYF. The CDR3 DNA reads as TGCAGTGCTAGGGACGGCGTAAACATTCAGTACTTC. The genes are TRBV20-1 and TRBJ2-4; no firm D call. Germline CDR1 DFQATT, CDR2 SNEGSKA (reference sequence). Between the trimmed V and J ends, which lost 3 bases and 6 bases, there was a span of 9 bases. CDR3 size: 12 residues.

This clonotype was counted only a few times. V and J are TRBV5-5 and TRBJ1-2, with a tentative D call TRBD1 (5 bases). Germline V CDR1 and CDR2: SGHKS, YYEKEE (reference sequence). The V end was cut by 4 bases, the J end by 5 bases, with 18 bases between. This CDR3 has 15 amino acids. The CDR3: CASSVTGTSKYGYTF. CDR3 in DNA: TGTGCCAGCAGCGTGACCGGGACGTCCAAGTATGGCTACACCTTC.

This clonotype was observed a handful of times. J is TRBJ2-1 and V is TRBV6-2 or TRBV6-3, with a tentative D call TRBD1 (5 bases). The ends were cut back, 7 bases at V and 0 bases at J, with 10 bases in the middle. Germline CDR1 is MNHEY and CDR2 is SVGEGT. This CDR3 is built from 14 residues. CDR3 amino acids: CASKPGISYNEQFF. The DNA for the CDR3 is TGTGCCAGCAAGCCAGGGATCTCCTACAATGAGCAGTTCTTC.

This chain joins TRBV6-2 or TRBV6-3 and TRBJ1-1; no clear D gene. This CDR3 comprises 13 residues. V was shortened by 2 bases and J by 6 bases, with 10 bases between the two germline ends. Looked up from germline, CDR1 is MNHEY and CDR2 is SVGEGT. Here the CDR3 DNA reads TGTGCCAGCAGTTACGGTAGGGAGCCTGAAGCTTTCTTT. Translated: CASSYGREPEAFF.

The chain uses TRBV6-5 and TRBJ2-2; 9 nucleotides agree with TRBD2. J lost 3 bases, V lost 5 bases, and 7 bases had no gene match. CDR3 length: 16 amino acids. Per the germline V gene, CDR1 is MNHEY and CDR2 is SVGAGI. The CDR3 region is CASSISSGIYTGELFF. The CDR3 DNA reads TGTGCCAGCAGTATCTCTAGCGGGATTTACACCGGGGAGCTGTTTTTT.

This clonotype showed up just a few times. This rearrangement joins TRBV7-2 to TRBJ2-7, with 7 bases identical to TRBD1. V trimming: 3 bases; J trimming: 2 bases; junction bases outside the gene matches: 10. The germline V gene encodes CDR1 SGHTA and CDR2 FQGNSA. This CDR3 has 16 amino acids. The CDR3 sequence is CASSLDASRGPYEQYF. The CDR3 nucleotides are TGTGCCAGCAGCTTGGACGCCTCGAGGGGGCCCTACGAGCAGTACTTC. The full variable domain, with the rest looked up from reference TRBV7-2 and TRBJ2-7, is GAGVSQSPSNKVTEKGKDVELRCDPISGHTALYWYRQSLGQGLEFLIYFQGNSAPDKSGLPSDRFSAERTGGSVSTLTIQRTQQEDSAVYLCASSLDASRGPYEQYFGPGTRLTVT.

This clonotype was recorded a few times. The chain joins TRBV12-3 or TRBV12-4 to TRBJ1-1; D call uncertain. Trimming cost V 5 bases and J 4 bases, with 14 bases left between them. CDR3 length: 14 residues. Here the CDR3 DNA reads TGTGCCAGCAGTCTGGTAAAAGGCAGCACTGAAGCTTTCTTT. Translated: CASSLVKGSTEAFF.

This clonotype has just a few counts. This chain's CDR3 is CASSYHGDTQYF. DNA of the CDR3: TGTGCCAGCAGTTACCACGGGGATACGCAGTATTTT. The chain is built from TRBV6-5 and TRBJ2-3; D remains ambiguous. This CDR3 spans 12 amino acids. The V end lost 2 bases, the J end lost 6 bases, and 6 bases lay between the germline ends. In germline, CDR1 is MNHEY, CDR2 SVGAGI.

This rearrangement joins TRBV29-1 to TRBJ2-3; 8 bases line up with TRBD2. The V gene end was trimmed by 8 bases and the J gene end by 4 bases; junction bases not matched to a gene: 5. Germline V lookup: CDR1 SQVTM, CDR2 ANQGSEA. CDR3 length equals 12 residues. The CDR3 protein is CSTSGGSDTQYF. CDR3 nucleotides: TGCAGCACCTCGGGGGGGTCAGATACGCAGTATTTT.

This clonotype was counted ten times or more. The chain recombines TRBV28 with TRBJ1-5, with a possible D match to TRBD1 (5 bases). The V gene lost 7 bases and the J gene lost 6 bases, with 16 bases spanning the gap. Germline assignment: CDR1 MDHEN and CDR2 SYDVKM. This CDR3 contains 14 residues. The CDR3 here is CASTRGRVGQPQHF. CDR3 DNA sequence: TGTGCCAGCACCCGGGGACGGGTCGGTCAGCCCCAGCATTTT.

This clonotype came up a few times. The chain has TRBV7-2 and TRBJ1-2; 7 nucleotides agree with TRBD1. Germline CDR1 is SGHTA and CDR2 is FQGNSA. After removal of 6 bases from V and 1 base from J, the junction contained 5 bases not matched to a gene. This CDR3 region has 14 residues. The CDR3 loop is CASSTGAHNYGYTF. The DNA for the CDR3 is TGTGCCAGCAGTACAGGGGCCCATAACTATGGCTACACCTTC.